The sequence of this T cell receptor (beta chain) was determined in a study of blood T cell repertoires in COVID-19. V was clipped by 7 bases and J by 8 bases, with 20 bases between them. This CDR3 contains 14 residues. The V gene's germline CDR1 is SQVTM and CDR2 ANQGSEA. Only in-frame clones appear in the TCRdb table, and some are missing; sequencing was by immunoSEQ multiplex PCR. The sample carries around 160,000 clones, 81% recorded once. The origin of this receptor is a human donor in a cohort sampled during active COVID-19. The sequenced material came from peripheral blood. J is TRBJ1-4 and V is TRBV29-1; a possible D gene is TRBD1 (5 bases). The chain's CDR3 is CSARWAGRTEKLFF. CDR3 coding DNA: TGCAGCGCCCGATGGGCGGGGCGGACAGAAAAACTGTTTTTT.